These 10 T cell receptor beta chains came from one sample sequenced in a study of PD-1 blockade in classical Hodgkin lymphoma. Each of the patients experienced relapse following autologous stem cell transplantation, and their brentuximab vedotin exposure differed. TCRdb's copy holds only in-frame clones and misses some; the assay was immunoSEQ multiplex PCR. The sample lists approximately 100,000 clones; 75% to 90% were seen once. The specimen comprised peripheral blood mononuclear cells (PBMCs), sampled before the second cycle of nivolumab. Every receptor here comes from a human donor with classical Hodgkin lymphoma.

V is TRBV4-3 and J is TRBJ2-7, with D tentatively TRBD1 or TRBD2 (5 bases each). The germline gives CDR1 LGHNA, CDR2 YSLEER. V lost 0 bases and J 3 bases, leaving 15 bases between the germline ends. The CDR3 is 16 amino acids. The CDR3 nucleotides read TGCGCCAGCAGCCAAGATCGGGGCAGAGTCAACTACGAGCAGTACTTC. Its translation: CASSQDRGRVNYEQYF.

The CDR3, as DNA: TGCGCCAGCAGCCACGCGGGATTGACAGGGACCTTCTACGAGCAGTACTTC. Residues: CASSHAGLTGTFYEQYF. The chain uses TRBV4-3 and TRBJ2-7; D may be TRBD1 (7 bases). Germline V CDR1 and CDR2: LGHNA, YSLEER. The CDR3 consists of 17 residues. Trimming took 3 bases from V and 3 from J, leaving 21 bases between them.

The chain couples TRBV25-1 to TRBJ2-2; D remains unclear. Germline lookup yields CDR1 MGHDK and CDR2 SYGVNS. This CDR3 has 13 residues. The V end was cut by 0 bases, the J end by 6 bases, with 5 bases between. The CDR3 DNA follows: TGTGCCAGCAGTGAATATGGTTCCGGGGAGCTGTTTTTT. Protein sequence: CASSEYGSGELFF.

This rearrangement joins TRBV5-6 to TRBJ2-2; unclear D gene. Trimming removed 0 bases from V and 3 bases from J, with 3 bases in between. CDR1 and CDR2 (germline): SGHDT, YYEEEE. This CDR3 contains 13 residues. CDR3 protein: CASSLGYTGELFF. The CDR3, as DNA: TGTGCCAGCAGCTTGGGCTACACCGGGGAGCTGTTTTTT.

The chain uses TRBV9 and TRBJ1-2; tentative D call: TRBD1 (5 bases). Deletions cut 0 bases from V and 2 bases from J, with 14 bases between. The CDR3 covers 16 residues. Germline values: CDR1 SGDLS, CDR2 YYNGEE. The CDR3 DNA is TGTGCCAGCAGCGTAGTTACAGGCCTACCAAACTATGGCTACACCTTC. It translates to CASSVVTGLPNYGYTF.

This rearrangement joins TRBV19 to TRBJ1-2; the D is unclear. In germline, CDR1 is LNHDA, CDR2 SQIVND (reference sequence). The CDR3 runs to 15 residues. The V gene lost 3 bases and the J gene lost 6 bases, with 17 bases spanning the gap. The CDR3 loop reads CASSIVRLRHDGYTF. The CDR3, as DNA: TGTGCCAGTAGTATCGTTCGATTGAGACATGATGGCTACACCTTC.

The CDR3 DNA sequence: TGTGCCAGCAGTTTAGGGTCTGCGAATGAGCAGTTCTTC. Translation gives CASSLGSANEQFF. The chain recombines TRBV27 with TRBJ2-1, with D uncertain. CDR1 MNHEY and CDR2 SMNVEV come from the germline V gene (reference sequence). CDR3 size: 13 residues. V was clipped by 2 bases and J by 7 bases, with 9 bases between them.

In DNA, the CDR3 is TGTGCCAGCAGAAGTGGGGCGGCGAGCACTGAAGCTTTCTTT. Its protein is CASRSGAASTEAFF. The chain employs TRBV7-2 and TRBJ1-1; maybe TRBD1 (5 bases). The V gene lost 6 bases and the J gene lost 4 bases, with 15 bases spanning the gap. CDR3 size: 14 residues. The V gene's germline CDR1 is SGHTA and CDR2 FQGNSA.

CDR3 nucleotide sequence: TGTGCCAGCGGATACGGGGGCAACACAGATACGCAGTATTTT. Protein sequence: CASGYGGNTDTQYF. V usage is TRBV7-6 and J usage is TRBJ2-3; the D call may be TRBD1 or TRBD2 (6 bases each). V was trimmed by 8 bases and J by 2 bases, leaving 14 bases between them. The germline gives CDR1 SGHVS, CDR2 FNYEAQ. This CDR3 is built from 14 residues.

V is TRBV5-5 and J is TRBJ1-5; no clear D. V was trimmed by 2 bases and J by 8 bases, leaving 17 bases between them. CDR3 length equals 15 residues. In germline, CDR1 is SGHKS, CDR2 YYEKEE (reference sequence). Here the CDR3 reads CASSFEGAFGEPQHF. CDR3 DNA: TGTGCCAGCAGCTTTGAGGGCGCTTTTGGGGAGCCCCAGCATTTT.